The next 26 T cell receptor beta chains were all read from a single sample in a study of response to subunit inactivated influenza vaccine. Via MiXCR, TCRdb re-called the RT-PCR reads, giving one row per CDR3 protein. The table lists about 520,000 distinct CDR3 sequences, around 7.7% of them singletons. Material: PBMCs from blood, obtained less than 25 months after vaccination. The receptors originated from a man aged 50-75 years who received an inactivated influenza vaccine.

This clonotype was seen more than once but under ten times. The CDR3 loop is CASSQDFSGRETQYF. In DNA, the CDR3 is TGCGCCAGCAGCCAAGATTTTTCGGGACGGGAGACCCAGTACTTC. V is TRBV4-1 and J is TRBJ2-5, with D possibly being TRBD1 or TRBD2 (5 bases each). This CDR3 comprises 15 residues. Trimming took off 0 bases at V and 5 bases at J, with 13 bases between the two ends. Per germline, CDR1 MGHRA and CDR2 YSYEKL.

Many counts were recorded for this clonotype. This chain connects TRBV20-1 to TRBJ2-1; perhaps TRBD2 as D (5 bases). In germline, CDR1 is DFQATT, CDR2 SNEGSKA (reference sequence). Trimming left V 4 bases short and J 5 bases short, with 9 bases between. The CDR3 length is 12 residues. CDR3 sequence reads: CSAKRGNNEQFF. The CDR3 coding sequence is TGCAGTGCTAAACGGGGAAACAATGAGCAGTTCTTC.

This clonotype was observed many times. The chain recombines TRBV10-3 with TRBJ1-2; 7 bases agree with TRBD1. Germline CDR1 and CDR2: ENHRY and SYGVKD. After removal of 6 bases from V and 8 bases from J, the junction contained 12 bases not matched to a gene. The CDR3 consists of 14 residues. The CDR3 DNA reads as TGTGCCATCAGCCAACAGGGGCTAACTAAAGGCTACACCTTC. Protein: CAISQQGLTKGYTF.

This chain uses TRBV2 with TRBJ2-2, with a possible D match to TRBD1 (5 bases). CDR3 length equals 12 residues. Trimming cost V 6 bases and J 8 bases, with 10 bases left between them. CDR1 is SNHLY, CDR2 FYNNEI, per germline. For the CDR3, the DNA is TGTGCCAGCAGACTCCAGGGTGGGGAGCTGTTTTTT. This gives the protein CASRLQGGELFF.

The rearrangement links TRBV12-3 or TRBV12-4 to TRBJ2-2; D possibly matches TRBD1 or TRBD2 (5 bases each). This CDR3 spans 16 amino acids. Trimming took 3 bases from V and 5 from J, leaving 16 bases between them. Here the CDR3 reads CASSFGAVLYTGELFF. The CDR3 DNA reads as TGTGCCAGCAGTTTCGGGGCAGTTTTGTATACCGGGGAGCTGTTTTTT.

This clonotype was seen repeatedly, ten times or more. V and J are TRBV29-1 and TRBJ1-1; 7 bases match TRBD1. Trimming cost V 6 bases and J 1 base; bases outside gene matches: 8. The germline V gene encodes CDR1 SQVTM and CDR2 ANQGSEA. This CDR3 contains 14 residues. CDR3 in amino acids: CSVGTVGGNTEAFF. DNA of the CDR3: TGCAGCGTGGGGACAGTCGGAGGGAACACTGAAGCTTTCTTT.

There are many counts of this clonotype. In nucleotides, the CDR3 is TGCAGTGCTAGAGATCATTGGCGGAGTCGCTACAATGAGCAGTTCTTC. Translation gives CSARDHWRSRYNEQFF. The chain links TRBV20-1 to TRBJ2-1; D remains unclear. Germline CDR1 is DFQATT and CDR2 is SNEGSKA (reference sequence). The V end was cut by 0 bases, the J end by 3 bases, with 15 bases between. The CDR3 runs 16 residues.

This clonotype has ten or more counts. J is TRBJ1-1 and V is TRBV3-1, with no clear D. V was pared by 3 bases and J by 1 base, with 9 bases between. Looked up from germline, CDR1 is LGHDT and CDR2 is YNNKEL (reference sequence). The CDR3 extends over 14 amino acids. CDR3 sequence reads: CASSQRMGNTEAFF. DNA for the CDR3: TGTGCCAGCAGCCAGCGGATGGGGAACACTGAAGCTTTCTTT.

J is TRBJ2-3 and V is TRBV15; D ambiguous. Germline V gives CDR1 LNHNV, CDR2 YYDKDF (reference sequence). V lost 0 bases and J 2 bases, leaving 6 bases between the germline ends. This CDR3 comprises 14 residues. The CDR3 loop is CATSREADTDTQYF. The CDR3 bases are TGTGCCACCAGCAGAGAGGCCGACACAGATACGCAGTATTTT.

This clonotype showed up just a few times. This sequence joins TRBV18 and TRBJ2-3; D might be TRBD1 (5 bases). The V end was cut by 2 bases, the J end by 0 bases, with 9 bases between. Per germline, CDR1 KGHSH and CDR2 LQKENI. The CDR3 has 15 amino acids. DNA for the CDR3: TGTGCCAGCTCACCATTGGCAGGGAGCACAGATACGCAGTATTTT. The encoded protein is CASSPLAGSTDTQYF.

In its sample, this clonotype was seen a few times. This chain connects TRBV18 to TRBJ2-7; 9 bases map to TRBD1. The CDR3 consists of 14 residues. CDR1 is KGHSH and CDR2 is LQKENI in the germline V gene. The ends lost 3 bases at V and 4 bases at J; junction bases unmatched: 4. The CDR3 loop reads CASSPGQGQYEQYF. The DNA for the CDR3 is TGTGCCAGCTCACCGGGACAGGGACAATACGAGCAGTACTTC.

At least ten counts were recorded for this clonotype. The chain joins TRBV12-3 or TRBV12-4 to TRBJ1-6; D perhaps matches TRBD1 (6 bases). The V and J ends lost 3 bases and 6 bases respectively, with 15 bases between them. The CDR3 loop spans 16 amino acids. The CDR3 protein is CASSLGLWGPNSPLHF. The CDR3 coding sequence is TGTGCCAGCAGTTTGGGTCTCTGGGGGCCTAATTCACCCCTCCACTTT.

This clonotype was observed at least ten times. The chain combines TRBV4-3 with TRBJ1-2; D ambiguous. This CDR3 is built from 14 residues. Germline-derived CDR1 and CDR2 are LGHNA and YSLEER. V gave up 1 base and J gave up 4 bases, with 10 bases separating them. DNA of the CDR3: TGCGCCAGCAGCCAAGTCAAGAGATCCTATGGCTACACCTTC. It yields the protein CASSQVKRSYGYTF.

The CDR3 spells CASSLGSGGTGNEQFF. The CDR3 region has the DNA TGTGCCAGCAGCTTAGGGTCGGGAGGGACGGGCAATGAGCAGTTCTTC. The chain recombines TRBV7-2 with TRBJ2-1; 8 bases are shared with TRBD2. With 1 base clipped from V and 6 bases from J, the junction kept 8 bases outside the gene matches. Germline V CDR1 and CDR2: SGHTA, FQGNSA. The CDR3 is made up of 16 amino acids.

A few counts support this clonotype. The chain has TRBV20-1 and TRBJ2-4; weak D call: TRBD1 (5 bases). This CDR3 contains 16 residues. Between the trimmed V and J ends, which lost 5 bases and 2 bases, there was a span of 19 bases. Germline CDR1 reads DFQATT; CDR2 reads SNEGSKA (reference sequence). The CDR3, as DNA: TGCAGTGCTGGGAAAACAGGTTCAGGAACCAAAAACATTCAGTACTTC. Residues: CSAGKTGSGTKNIQYF.

This clonotype was picked up many times. The V and J genes are TRBV12-3 or TRBV12-4 and TRBJ2-4, with D unresolved. The CDR3 has 15 residues. V lost 3 bases and J lost 0, with 9 bases in between. The CDR3 DNA reads TGTGCCAGCAGTTTGGACGGTTTAGCCAAAAACATTCAGTACTTC. Its protein product is CASSLDGLAKNIQYF.

This clonotype was recorded many times. The chain is built from TRBV28 and TRBJ2-2, with D maybe TRBD2 (5 bases). With 2 bases removed from V and 4 bases from J, the gap between germline ends came to 11 bases. There are 15 residues in the CDR3. Germline V gene data show CDR1 as MDHEN and CDR2 as SYDVKM. The CDR3 DNA is TGTGCCAGCAGTTTAGGAAGGGCGGGCACCGGGGAGCTGTTTTTT. Translated, it gives CASSLGRAGTGELFF.

This clonotype was seen only a few times. The chain uses TRBV6-1 and TRBJ2-2; 7 nucleotides line up with TRBD2. The CDR3 covers 15 residues. Germline CDR1 reads MNHNS; CDR2 reads SASEGT. V gave up 5 bases and J gave up 5 bases; unmatched junction bases: 8. The CDR3 DNA follows: TGTGCCAGCAGTATCTCCCCCGGGAGGACCGGGGAGCTGTTTTTT. This gives the protein CASSISPGRTGELFF.

DNA for the CDR3: TGTGCCAGCAGTTTGATGGGACTGCCGTCGGATACGCAGTATTTT. Amino acid sequence: CASSLMGLPSDTQYF. V and J are TRBV27 and TRBJ2-3; a weak D match, TRBD2 (6 bases). Per germline, CDR1 MNHEY and CDR2 SMNVEV (reference sequence). The CDR3 has 15 amino acids. Trimming cost V 3 bases and J 6 bases, with 16 bases left between them.

In this sample, this clonotype turned up many times. The gene calls are TRBV18 and TRBJ1-1, with TRBD1 matching over 7 bases. Losses at the gene ends were 5 bases for V and 4 bases for J; bases not matched to a gene: 10. CDR3 size: 15 residues. In germline, CDR1 is KGHSH, CDR2 LQKENI. The CDR3 reads CASSRQGSLGTEAFF. The CDR3 DNA reads TGTGCCAGCTCAAGACAGGGATCCTTGGGCACTGAAGCTTTCTTT.

This clonotype appeared a few times. The genes are TRBV7-8 and TRBJ1-2; 8 bases match TRBD1. The germline gives CDR1 SGHVS, CDR2 FQNEAQ. The V gene end was trimmed by 5 bases and the J gene end by 2 bases; junction bases not matched to a gene: 7. The CDR3 extends over 15 amino acids. The CDR3 region is CASSPWTGSNYGYTF. CDR3 in DNA: TGTGCCAGCAGCCCCTGGACAGGGTCAAACTATGGCTACACCTTC.

The CDR3 DNA reads TGTGCCAGTAGTATTCAGGGGGGATCCTACGAGCAGTACTTC. Its protein product is CASSIQGGSYEQYF. The V gene is TRBV19, the J gene TRBJ2-7, with D perhaps matching TRBD1 (7 bases). This CDR3 comprises 14 residues. The germline gives CDR1 LNHDA, CDR2 SQIVND (reference sequence). Trimming removed 3 bases at V and 1 base at J, with 10 bases between.

This clonotype was picked up a small number of times. This sequence joins TRBV10-2 and TRBJ1-1; D is possibly TRBD1 (6 bases). Trimming removed 10 bases at V and 4 bases at J, with 19 bases between. The CDR3 runs to 14 residues. Germline V lookup: CDR1 WSHSY, CDR2 SAAADI. The CDR3 coding sequence is TGCGCCACCCAGAGGAGGGGGGCGGGCACTGAAGCTTTCTTT. The encoded protein is CATQRRGAGTEAFF.

This clonotype was observed at least ten times. The V and J genes are TRBV5-1 and TRBJ1-6; D is perhaps TRBD1 (6 bases). Germline loops: CDR1 SGHRS, CDR2 YFSETQ. Between the trimmed V and J ends, which lost 3 bases and 10 bases, there was a span of 11 bases. This CDR3 is 13 amino acids long. The DNA of the CDR3 is TGCGCCAGCAGCTATGCAGGGGAATCACCCCTCCACTTT. Protein: CASSYAGESPLHF. The full variable domain, in which reference TRBV5-1 and TRBJ1-6 provide the parts outside the CDR3, is KAGVTQTPRYLIKTRGQQVTLSCSPISGHRSVSWYQQTPGQGLQFLFEYFSETQRNKGNFPGRFSGRQFSNSRSEMNVSTLELGDSALYLCASSYAGESPLHFGNGTRLTVT.

This clonotype was observed at least ten times. J is TRBJ1-2 and V is TRBV2, with TRBD1 matching over 7 bases. The CDR3 has 14 residues. Looked up from germline, CDR1 is SNHLY and CDR2 is FYNNEI. The J segment lost 4 bases and the V segment lost 2 bases, leaving 4 bases of the junction unmatched. CDR3 bases: TGTGCCAGCAGTGAACCGACAGGGCTCTATGGCTACACCTTC. Its protein product is CASSEPTGLYGYTF. The full variable domain, its missing parts supplied by reference TRBV2 and TRBJ1-2, is EPEVTQTPSHQVTQMGQEVILRCVPISNHLYFYWYRQILGQKVEFLVSFYNNEISEKSEIFDDQFSVERPDGSNFTLKIRSTKLEDSAMYFCASSEPTGLYGYTFGSGTRLTVV.

The chain links TRBV4-2 to TRBJ1-4; D uncertain. The CDR3 spans 13 residues. From germline, CDR1 is LGHNA and CDR2 YNFKEQ. Trimming removed 0 bases at V and 8 bases at J, with 7 bases between. The CDR3 DNA follows: TGTGCCAGCAGCCAAGACCGGGAGGAAAAACTGTTTTTT. Its translation is CASSQDREEKLFF.